These T cell receptor beta chains were read from a single sample in a study of T cell repertoires in cytomegalovirus infection. No cognate antigen is known for these TCRs. Via MiXCR, TCRdb re-called the reads, giving one row per CDR3 protein. This table has some 560,000 distinct CDR3 sequences, approximately 40% appearing once. The sample in question was cultured PBMCs, obtained from culture after CMV antigen stimulation. The source is a human donor in good health (CMV status not recorded). Some clones in this sample may be carry-over from other donors' samples. Each CDR3 is given with its conserved first and last residue. The order of the fields is clone size, D gene, J gene, V gene, CDR3 protein, CDR3 DNA. D genes are given only for firm matches. The size field is filled for only some rows; it gives once, few, many or a size class.

>many|.|TRBJ2-5|TRBV7-8
CASSLGRRETQYF
TGTGCCAGCAGCTTAGGCCGGAGAGAGACCCAGTACTTC
>.|TRBD2|TRBJ2-7|TRBV6-6
CASSQGLAGGLGAYEQYF
TGTGCCAGCAGTCAGGGACTAGCGGGGGGACTAGGCGCCTACGAGCAGTACTTC
>few|.|TRBJ2-5|TRBV12-3/TRBV12-4
CASSLFSLASETQYF
TGTGCCAGCAGTTTATTCTCGCTAGCTTCGGAGACCCAGTACTTC
>.|TRBD2|TRBJ2-3|TRBV7-8
CASRTPGLAGGRGTDTQYF
TGTGCCAGCAGAACGCCGGGACTAGCGGGGGGGCGGGGCACAGATACGCAGTATTTT
>.|TRBD2|TRBJ2-1|TRBV27
CASSPGGYYNEQFF
TGTGCCAGCAGCCCGGGGGGGTACTACAATGAGCAGTTCTTC
>few|TRBD1|TRBJ1-3|TRBV7-2
CASSSGQGPGNTIYF
TGTGCCAGCAGCTCGGGACAGGGCCCTGGAAACACCATATATTTT
>few|.|TRBJ2-3|TRBV11-2
CASSRYRDRSTDTQYF
TGTGCCAGCAGTAGATACAGGGACCGGAGCACAGATACGCAGTATTTT
>.|.|TRBJ2-2|TRBV12-3/TRBV12-4
CASSPGPDTGELFF
TGTGCCAGCAGTCCCGGACCGGACACCGGGGAGCTGTTTTTT
>many|.|TRBJ2-1|TRBV7-2
CATSGGYEQFF
TGTGCCACCTCCGGTGGGTATGAGCAGTTCTTC
>.|.|TRBJ2-3|TRBV14
CASSQEAFISTDTQYF
TGTGCCAGCAGCCAAGAAGCTTTTATAAGCACAGATACGCAGTATTTT
>many|TRBD2|TRBJ2-3|TRBV7-2
CASRQLAGAYTQYF
TGTGCCAGCAGACAACTAGCGGGGGCGTATACGCAGTATTTT
>few|.|TRBJ1-1|TRBV7-2
CASSSTTGRTEAFF
TGTGCCAGCAGCTCCACCACAGGGCGGACTGAAGCTTTCTTT
>.|.|TRBJ2-1|TRBV12-3/TRBV12-4
CASSLELDEQFF
TGTGCCAGCAGCCTCGAACTGGATGAGCAGTTCTTC
>.|.|TRBJ1-4|TRBV11-2
CASSLPGRGLNEKLFF
TGTGCCAGCAGCTTACCCGGACGGGGATTGAATGAAAAACTGTTTTTT
>many|.|TRBJ1-4|TRBV7-8
CASSLATNEKLFF
TGTGCCAGCAGCTTAGCAACTAATGAAAAACTGTTTTTT
>few|TRBD2|TRBJ2-3|TRBV11-2
CASSYGLAGGGMNTQYF
TGTGCCAGCAGCTACGGGCTAGCGGGGGGTGGGATGAATACGCAGTATTTT
>.|TRBD1|TRBJ2-7|TRBV28
CASSGGDRGNEQYF
TGTGCCAGCTCGGGGGGGGACAGGGGAAACGAGCAGTACTTC
>.|.|TRBJ2-3|TRBV4-1
CASSRRVADTQYF
TGCGCCAGCAGCCGCCGAGTCGCAGATACGCAGTATTTT
>few|.|TRBJ2-4|TRBV12-5
CASGGDAGIQYF
TGTGCTAGTGGGGGGGACGCGGGCATTCAGTACTTC
>.|TRBD2|TRBJ2-7|TRBV19
CASSTRTSGTAEQYF
TGTGCCAGTAGTACCCGGACTAGCGGGACGGCCGAGCAGTACTTC
>.|.|TRBJ2-3|TRBV7-9
CASSSLGGGPGDTQYF
TGTGCCAGCAGCTCGTTAGGCGGAGGGCCTGGGGATACGCAGTATTTT
>.|.|TRBJ2-7|TRBV20-1
CSARELRTASYEQYF
TGCAGTGCTAGAGAATTAAGGACAGCCTCCTACGAGCAGTACTTC
>.|.|TRBJ2-7|TRBV27
CASSPPPGLPRREQYF
TGTGCCAGCAGTCCCCCCCCGGGACTCCCCCGGCGGGAGCAGTACTTC
>.|.|TRBJ2-1|TRBV7-8
CASSLGTREAQQFF
TGTGCCAGCAGCTTAGGAACCAGGGAGGCGCAGCAGTTCTTC
>.|.|TRBJ2-3|TRBV7-2
CASSLGAQDTQYF
TGTGCCAGCAGCCTGGGGGCCCAGGATACGCAGTATTTT
>.|TRBD2|TRBJ2-1|TRBV6-2/TRBV6-3
CASSALESGRNEQFF
TGTGCCAGCAGCGCCTTGGAGAGCGGGAGAAATGAGCAGTTCTTC
>.|.|TRBJ1-4|TRBV18
CASSLSRNEKLFF
TGTGCCAGCTCACTGTCGAGAAATGAAAAACTGTTTTTT
>once|TRBD2|TRBJ2-3|TRBV12-3/TRBV12-4
CASSNLAGGPIGQYF
TGTGCCAGCAGCAACCTAGCGGGAGGGCCCATCGGTCAGTATTTT
>few|.|TRBJ1-3|TRBV20-1
CSARTQGPTIYF
TGCAGTGCGCGGACCCAGGGTCCCACCATATATTTT
>.|TRBD2|TRBJ2-7|TRBV10-3
CAISGTSGTYEQYF
TGTGCCATCAGTGGGACTAGCGGCACCTACGAGCAGTACTTC
>few|.|TRBJ1-6|TRBV7-2
CASSLVYSPLHF
TGTGCCAGCAGCCTAGTGTATTCACCCCTCCACTTT
>.|.|TRBJ2-3|TRBV7-2
CASSFSARGPDTQYF
TGTGCCAGCAGCTTTTCGGCGAGGGGCCCAGATACGCAGTATTTT
>.|.|TRBJ1-2|TRBV5-6
CASSLGRRDGYTF
TGTGCCAGCAGCTTGGGGAGGAGAGATGGCTACACCTTC
>.|.|TRBJ1-2|TRBV7-1
CASRPRDWRKRAGYTF
TGTGCCAGCCGCCCACGGGACTGGCGCAAGAGGGCTGGCTACACCTTC
>.|.|TRBJ1-4|TRBV6-1
CASRGDNEKLFF
TGTGCCAGCCGGGGGGATAATGAAAAACTGTTTTTT
>many|TRBD1|TRBJ1-4|TRBV7-9
CASSPLQGMHEKLFF
TGTGCCAGCAGTCCCCTACAGGGGATGCATGAAAAACTGTTTTTT
>many|TRBD1|TRBJ1-5|TRBV7-2
CASSLVLWQGVDQPQHF
TGTGCCAGCAGCTTAGTCTTGTGGCAGGGGGTGGATCAGCCCCAGCATTTT
>.|TRBD2|TRBJ2-7|TRBV5-1
CASSLEGLAGEQYF
TGCGCCAGCAGCTTGGAGGGACTAGCGGGCGAGCAGTACTTC
>.|.|TRBJ2-2|TRBV11-3
CASSLLPTSTGELFF
TGTGCCAGCAGCTTATTACCGACTAGCACCGGGGAGCTGTTTTTT
>.|TRBD2|TRBJ2-3|TRBV5-4
CASSFSTSGGKDTQYF
TGTGCCAGCAGCTTTTCGACTAGCGGGGGCAAAGATACGCAGTATTTT
>.|.|TRBJ2-1|TRBV20-1
CSARSTLEIRSYNEQFF
TGCAGTGCTAGGTCAACTCTAGAGATCCGCTCCTACAATGAGCAGTTCTTC
>.|TRBD1|TRBJ1-5|TRBV7-2
CASSSRDSGPQHF
TGTGCCAGCAGCTCCCGGGACAGCGGGCCCCAGCATTTT
>.|.|TRBJ1-4|TRBV28
CASSSNRDATNDKLFF
TGTGCCAGCAGTTCAAACCGGGATGCAACTAATGATAAACTGTTTTTT